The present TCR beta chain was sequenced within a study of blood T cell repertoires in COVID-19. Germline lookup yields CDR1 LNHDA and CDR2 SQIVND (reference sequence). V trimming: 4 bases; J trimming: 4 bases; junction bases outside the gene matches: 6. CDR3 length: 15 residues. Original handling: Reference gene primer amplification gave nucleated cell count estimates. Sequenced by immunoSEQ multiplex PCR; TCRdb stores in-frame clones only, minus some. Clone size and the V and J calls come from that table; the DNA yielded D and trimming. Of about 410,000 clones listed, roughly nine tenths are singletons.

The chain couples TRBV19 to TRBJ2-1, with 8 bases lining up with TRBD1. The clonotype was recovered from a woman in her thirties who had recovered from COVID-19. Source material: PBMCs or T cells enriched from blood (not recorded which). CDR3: CASSRGQATYNEQFF. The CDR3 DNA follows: TGTGCCAGTAGTAGGGGACAGGCCACTTACAATGAGCAGTTCTTC.